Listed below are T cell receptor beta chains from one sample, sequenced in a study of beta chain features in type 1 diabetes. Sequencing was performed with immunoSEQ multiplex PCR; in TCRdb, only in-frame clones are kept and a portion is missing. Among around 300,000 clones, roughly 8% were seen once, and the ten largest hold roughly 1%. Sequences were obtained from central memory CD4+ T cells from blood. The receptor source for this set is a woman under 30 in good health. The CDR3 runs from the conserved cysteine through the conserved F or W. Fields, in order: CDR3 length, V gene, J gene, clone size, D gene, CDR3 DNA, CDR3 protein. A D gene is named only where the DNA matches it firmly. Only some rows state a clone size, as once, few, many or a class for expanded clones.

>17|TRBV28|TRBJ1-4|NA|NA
TGTGCCAGCAGAACGGACAGATTCCTCACAGCTAATGAAAAACTGTTTTTT
CASRTDRFLTANEKLFF
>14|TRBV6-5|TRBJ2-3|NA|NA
TGTGCCAGCAGTTACGGGGCCACATCAGATACGCAGTATTTT
CASSYGATSDTQYF
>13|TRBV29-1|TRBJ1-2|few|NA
TGCAGCGTTGGGTTGCGGACAGCCTATGGCTACACCTTC
CSVGLRTAYGYTF
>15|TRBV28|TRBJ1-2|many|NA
TGTGCCAGCAGTTTAGAAAGATTCGCGAACTATGGCTACACCTTC
CASSLERFANYGYTF
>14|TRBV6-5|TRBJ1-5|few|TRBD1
TGTGCCAGCAGTAGGACAGGTTCCAATCAGCCCCAGCATTTT
CASSRTGSNQPQHF
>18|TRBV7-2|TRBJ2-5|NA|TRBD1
TGTGCCAGCAGCTTAGCGGGGGGCAGGGGGCTCGGGCAAGAGACCCAGTACTTC
CASSLAGGRGLGQETQYF
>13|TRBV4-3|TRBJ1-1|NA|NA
TGCGCCAGCAGCCGACAAGGACGGCTAGAAGCTTTCTTT
CASSRQGRLEAFF
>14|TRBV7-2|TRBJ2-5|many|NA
TGTGCCAGCAGCTTAGCGCGCAGCATGGAGACCCAGTACTTC
CASSLARSMETQYF
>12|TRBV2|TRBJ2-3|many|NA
TGTGCCAGCAGTGAGGGCACAGATACGCAGTATTTT
CASSEGTDTQYF
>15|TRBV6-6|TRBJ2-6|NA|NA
TGTGCCAGCAGTCATTCTAGCGCTGGGGCCAACGTCCTGACTTTC
CASSHSSAGANVLTF
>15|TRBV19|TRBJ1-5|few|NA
TGTGCCAGTAGTATAGATCGGGACATCTATCAGCCCCAGCATTTT
CASSIDRDIYQPQHF
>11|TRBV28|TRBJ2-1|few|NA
TGTGCCAGCAGCTCAAACCATGGGAAGTTCTTC
CASSSNHGKFF
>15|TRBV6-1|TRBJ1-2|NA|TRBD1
TGTGCCAGCAGCCCCAACCTGGGACAGGGTGGTGGCTACACCTTC
CASSPNLGQGGGYTF
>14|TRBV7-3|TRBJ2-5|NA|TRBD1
TGTGCCAGCAGCTTAAACAGGGGTCAAGAGACCCAGTACTTC
CASSLNRGQETQYF
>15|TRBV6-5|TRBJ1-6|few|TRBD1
TGTGCCAGCAGCTCTAGGGGGACAGGTGTTTCACCCCTCCACTTT
CASSSRGTGVSPLHF
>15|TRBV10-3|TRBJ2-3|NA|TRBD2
TGTGCCATCAGTACTAGCGGGGGCAACACAGATACGCAGTATTTT
CAISTSGGNTDTQYF
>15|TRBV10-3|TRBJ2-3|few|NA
TGTGCCATCAGTGAGTCAAGGGGCCGCACAGATACGCAGTATTTT
CAISESRGRTDTQYF
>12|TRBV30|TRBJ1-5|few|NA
TGTGCCTGGAGTGAGGGTGGTCAGCCCCAGCATTTT
CAWSEGGQPQHF
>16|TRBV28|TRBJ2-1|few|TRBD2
TGTGCCAGCAGTCCTGGACTAGCGGGGGCCTACAATGAGCAGTTCTTC
CASSPGLAGAYNEQFF
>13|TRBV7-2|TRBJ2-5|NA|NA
TGTGCCAGCAGTGGGGGGATCCAAGAGACCCAGTACTTC
CASSGGIQETQYF
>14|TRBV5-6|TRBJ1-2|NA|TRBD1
TGTGCCAGCAGCCCGGGACAGGGGTCCTATGGCTACACCTTC
CASSPGQGSYGYTF
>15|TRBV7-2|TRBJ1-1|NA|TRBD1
TGTGCCAGCAGCTTAGTGGCAGGGGGAAGGTCTGAAGCTTTCTTT
CASSLVAGGRSEAFF
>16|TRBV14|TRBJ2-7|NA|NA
TGTGCCAGCAGCCAAACCACGGCCCCATGGTTTTACGAGCAGTACTTC
CASSQTTAPWFYEQYF
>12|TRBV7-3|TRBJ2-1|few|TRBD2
TGTGCCAGCAGCTTCCGGGAGGGTGAGCAGTTCTTC
CASSFREGEQFF
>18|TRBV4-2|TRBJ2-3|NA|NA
TGTGCCAGCAGCCAAGATCTAAGGGCCCTCGATCACACAGATACGCAGTATTTT
CASSQDLRALDHTDTQYF
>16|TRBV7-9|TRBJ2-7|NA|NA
TGTGCCAGCAGCCGATACTGGGGGCAGGGTCACTACGAGCAGTACTTC
CASSRYWGQGHYEQYF
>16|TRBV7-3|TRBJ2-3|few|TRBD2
TGTGCCAGCAGCCCGACTTCTGCGGGAGGGACAGATACGCAGTATTTT
CASSPTSAGGTDTQYF
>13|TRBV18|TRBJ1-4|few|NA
TGTGCCAGCTCTCCGGCCCGTAATGAAAAACTGTTTTTT
CASSPARNEKLFF
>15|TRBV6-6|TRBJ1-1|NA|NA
TGTGCCAGCAGACCCTATGCCGACGGGAAGTCTGAAGCTTTCTTT
CASRPYADGKSEAFF